This TCR beta chain emerged from a study of cytotoxic CD8 clonotypes in ibrutinib-treated CLL. With regard to this clone: Its antigen remains unknown.

The method was immunoSEQ multiplex PCR; TCRdb's version includes in-frame clones alone and lacks a portion of them. The table records around 140,000 clones, approximately 80% of them present only once. General study points: Researchers report that baseline clonality outpaced age-matched healthy donors and tracked circulating CD8+ T-cell counts.

The sequencing here drew on PBMCs, taken after 12 months of ibrutinib treatment. This TCR was sampled from a human donor with chronic lymphocytic leukemia.

CDR3 nucleotide sequence: TGTGCCAGCAGTTTAGAGGGGGCGGGAGGATACATTCAGTACTTC. Translating it yields CASSLEGAGGYIQYF. V is TRBV28 and J is TRBJ2-4; weak D call: TRBD2 (8 bases). Deletions cut 2 bases from V and 8 bases from J, with 16 bases between. The V gene's germline CDR1 is MDHEN and CDR2 SYDVKM. This CDR3 is 15 amino acids long.